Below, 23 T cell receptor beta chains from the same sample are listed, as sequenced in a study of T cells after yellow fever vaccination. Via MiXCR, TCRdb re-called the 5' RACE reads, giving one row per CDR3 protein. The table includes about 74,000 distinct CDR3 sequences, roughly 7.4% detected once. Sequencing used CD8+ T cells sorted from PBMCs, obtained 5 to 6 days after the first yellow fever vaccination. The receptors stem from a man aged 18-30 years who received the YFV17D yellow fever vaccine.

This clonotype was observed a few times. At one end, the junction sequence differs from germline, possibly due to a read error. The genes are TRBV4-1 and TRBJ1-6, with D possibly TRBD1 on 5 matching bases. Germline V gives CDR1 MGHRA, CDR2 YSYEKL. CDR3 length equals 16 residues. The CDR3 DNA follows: TGCGCCAGCAGTCAAGTTACAGGATCATATAATTCACCCCTCCACTTT. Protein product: CASSQVTGSYNSPLHF.

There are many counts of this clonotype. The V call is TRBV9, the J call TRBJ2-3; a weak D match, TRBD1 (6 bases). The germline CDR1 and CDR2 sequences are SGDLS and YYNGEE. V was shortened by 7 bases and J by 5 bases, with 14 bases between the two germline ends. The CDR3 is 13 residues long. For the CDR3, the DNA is TGTGCCAGCTCTGGCAGGGGACAAGATACGCAGTATTTT. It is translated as CASSGRGQDTQYF.

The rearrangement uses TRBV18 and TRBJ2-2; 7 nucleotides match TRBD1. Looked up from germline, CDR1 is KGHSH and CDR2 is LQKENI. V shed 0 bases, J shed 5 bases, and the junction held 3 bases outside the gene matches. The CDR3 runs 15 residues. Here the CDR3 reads CASSPPGTETGELFF. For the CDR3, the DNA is TGTGCCAGCTCACCACCGGGGACAGAGACCGGGGAGCTGTTTTTT.

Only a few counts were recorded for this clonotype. CDR3 amino acids: CASIPGALTGELFF. DNA of the CDR3: TGTGCCAGCATCCCGGGGGCCCTCACCGGGGAGCTGTTTTTT. The V gene is TRBV12-3 or TRBV12-4, the J gene TRBJ2-2, with D possibly being TRBD1 or TRBD2 (6 bases each). The CDR3 contains 14 residues. The ends were cut back, 7 bases at V and 4 bases at J, with 13 bases in the middle.

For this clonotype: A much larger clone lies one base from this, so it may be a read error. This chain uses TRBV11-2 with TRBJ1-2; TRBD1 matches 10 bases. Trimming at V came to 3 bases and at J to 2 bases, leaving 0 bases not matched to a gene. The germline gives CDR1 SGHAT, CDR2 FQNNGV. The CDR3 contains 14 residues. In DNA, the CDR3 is TGTGCCAGCAGCTTGGGACAGGGGAACTATGGCTACACCTTC. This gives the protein CASSLGQGNYGYTF.

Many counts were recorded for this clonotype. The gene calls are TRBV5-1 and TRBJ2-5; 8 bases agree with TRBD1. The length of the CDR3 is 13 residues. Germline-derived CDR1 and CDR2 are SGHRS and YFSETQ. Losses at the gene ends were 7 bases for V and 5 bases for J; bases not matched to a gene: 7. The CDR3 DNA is TGCGCCAGCGGTGGACAGGGTCGGGAGACCCAGTACTTC. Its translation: CASGGQGRETQYF. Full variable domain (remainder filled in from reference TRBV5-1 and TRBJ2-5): KAGVTQTPRYLIKTRGQQVTLSCSPISGHRSVSWYQQTPGQGLQFLFEYFSETQRNKGNFPGRFSGRQFSNSRSEMNVSTLELGDSALYLCASGGQGRETQYFGPGTRLLVL.

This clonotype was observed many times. The CDR3 reads CASSGQYYTGELFF. As DNA, the CDR3 is TGTGCCAGCAGCGGACAGTACTACACCGGGGAGCTGTTTTTT. The chain uses TRBV12-3 or TRBV12-4 and TRBJ2-2; TRBD1 might be the D (6 bases). V was shortened by 6 bases and J by 3 bases, with 11 bases between the two germline ends. CDR3 length: 14 amino acids.

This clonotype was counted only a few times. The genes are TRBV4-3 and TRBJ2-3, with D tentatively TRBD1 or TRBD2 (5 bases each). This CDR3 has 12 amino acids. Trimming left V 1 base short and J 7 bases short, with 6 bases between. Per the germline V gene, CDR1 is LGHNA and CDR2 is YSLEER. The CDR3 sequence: CASSQGGYTQYF. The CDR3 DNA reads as TGCGCCAGCAGCCAAGGGGGGTATACGCAGTATTTT.

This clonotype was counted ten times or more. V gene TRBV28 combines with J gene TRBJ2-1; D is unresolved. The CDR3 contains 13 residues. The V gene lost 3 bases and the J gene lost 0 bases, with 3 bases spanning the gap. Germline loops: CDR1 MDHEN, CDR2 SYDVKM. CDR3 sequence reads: CASSFPSYNEQFF. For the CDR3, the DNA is TGTGCCAGCAGTTTCCCCTCCTACAATGAGCAGTTCTTC.

Written as DNA, the CDR3 is TGCAGTGTCCCTAGGGGCTACACCTTC. Amino acids: CSVPRGYTF. V usage is TRBV20-1 and J usage is TRBJ1-2; D gene uncertain. Germline V CDR1 and CDR2: DFQATT, SNEGSKA (reference sequence). The CDR3 length is 9 residues. V was shortened by 7 bases and J by 8 bases, with 8 bases between the two germline ends.

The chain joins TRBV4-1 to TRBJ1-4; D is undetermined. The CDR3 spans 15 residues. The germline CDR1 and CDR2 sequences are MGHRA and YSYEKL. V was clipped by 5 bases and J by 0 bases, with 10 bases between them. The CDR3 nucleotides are TGCGCCAGCAGCGGCCGTGGTGCAACTAATGAAAAACTGTTTTTT. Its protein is CASSGRGATNEKLFF.

CDR3 protein: CASSLSTPGYGQFF. The DNA for the CDR3 is TGTGCCAGCAGCTTATCTACGCCTGGCTACGGGCAGTTCTTC. V is TRBV7-9 and J is TRBJ2-1; D gene ambiguous. The CDR3 has 14 residues. The germline gives CDR1 SEHNR, CDR2 FQNEAQ (reference sequence). Deletions cut 2 bases from V and 12 bases from J, with 17 bases between.

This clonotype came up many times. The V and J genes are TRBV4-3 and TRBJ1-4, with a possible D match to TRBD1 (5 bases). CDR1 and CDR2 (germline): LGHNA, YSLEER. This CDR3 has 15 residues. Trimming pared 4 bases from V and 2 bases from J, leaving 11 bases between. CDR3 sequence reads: CASSLTGGTNEKLFF. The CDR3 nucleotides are TGCGCCAGCAGCCTAACGGGGGGGACTAATGAAAAACTGTTTTTT.

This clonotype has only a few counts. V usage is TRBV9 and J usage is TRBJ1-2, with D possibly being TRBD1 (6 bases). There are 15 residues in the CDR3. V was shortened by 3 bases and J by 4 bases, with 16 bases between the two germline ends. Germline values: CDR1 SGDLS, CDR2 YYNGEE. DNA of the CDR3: TGTGCCAGCAGCGCTGGGGGGCCGACAGCCTATGGCTACACCTTC. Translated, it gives CASSAGGPTAYGYTF. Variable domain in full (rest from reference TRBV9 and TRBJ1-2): DSGVTQTPKHLITATGQRVTLRCSPRSGDLSVYWYQQSLDQGLQFLIQYYNGEERAKGNILERFSAQQFPDLHSELNLSSLELGDSALYFCASSAGGPTAYGYTFGSGTRLTVV.

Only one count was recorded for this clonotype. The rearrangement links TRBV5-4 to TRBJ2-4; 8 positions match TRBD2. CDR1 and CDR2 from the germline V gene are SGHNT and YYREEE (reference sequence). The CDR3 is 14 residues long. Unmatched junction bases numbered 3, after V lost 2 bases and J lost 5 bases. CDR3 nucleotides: TGTGCCAGCAGCTTCGGGGGGGCCGAAAACATTCAGTACTTC. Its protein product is CASSFGGAENIQYF.

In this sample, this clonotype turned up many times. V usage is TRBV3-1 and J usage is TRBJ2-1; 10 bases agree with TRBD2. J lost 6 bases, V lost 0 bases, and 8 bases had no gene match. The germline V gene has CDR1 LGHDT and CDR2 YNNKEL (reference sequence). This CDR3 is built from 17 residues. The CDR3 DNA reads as TGTGCCAGCAGCCAAGACCAGCGGGGGGGCCACTTCAATGAGCAGTTCTTC. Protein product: CASSQDQRGGHFNEQFF.

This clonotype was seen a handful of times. The CDR3 sequence: CASSIPGTGELFF. The DNA of the CDR3 is TGTGCCAGTAGTATCCCGGGGACCGGGGAGCTGTTTTTT. V usage is TRBV19 and J usage is TRBJ2-2; D is possibly TRBD2 (5 bases). V shed 3 bases and J shed 5 bases, with 7 bases lying between them. CDR1 and CDR2 (germline): LNHDA, SQIVND (reference sequence). The CDR3 runs to 13 residues. The complete variable domain, with remaining parts taken from reference TRBV19 and TRBJ2-2, reads DGGITQSPKYLFRKEGQNVTLSCEQNLNHDAMYWYRQDPGQGLRLIYYSQIVNDFQKGDIAEGYSVSREKKESFPLTVTSAQKNPTAFYLCASSIPGTGELFFGEGSRLTVL.

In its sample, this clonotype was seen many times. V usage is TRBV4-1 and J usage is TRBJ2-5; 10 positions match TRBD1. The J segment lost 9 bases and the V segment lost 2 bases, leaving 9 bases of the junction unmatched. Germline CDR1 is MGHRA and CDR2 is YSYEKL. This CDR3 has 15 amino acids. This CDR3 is CASSQRQGAVRAQYF. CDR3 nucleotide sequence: TGCGCCAGCAGCCAAAGACAGGGGGCGGTAAGGGCCCAGTACTTC.

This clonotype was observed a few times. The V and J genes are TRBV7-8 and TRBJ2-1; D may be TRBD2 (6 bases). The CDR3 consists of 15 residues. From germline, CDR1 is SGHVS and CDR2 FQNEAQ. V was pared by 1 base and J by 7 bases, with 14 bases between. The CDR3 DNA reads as TGTGCCAGCAGCTTAGACCCGGGACTCAATAATGAGCAGTTCTTC. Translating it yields CASSLDPGLNNEQFF.

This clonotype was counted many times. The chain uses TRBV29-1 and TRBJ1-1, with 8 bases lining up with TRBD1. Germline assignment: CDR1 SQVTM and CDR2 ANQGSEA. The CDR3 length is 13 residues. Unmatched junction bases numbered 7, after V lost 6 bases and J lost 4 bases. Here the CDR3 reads CSVKQGGGTEAFF. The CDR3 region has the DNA TGCAGCGTCAAACAGGGGGGGGGCACTGAAGCTTTCTTT.

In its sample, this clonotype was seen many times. The CDR3 coding sequence is TGTGCCAGCAGTTTTCTTAGTTACAATGAGCAGTTCTTC. Its translation is CASSFLSYNEQFF. J is TRBJ2-1 and V is TRBV28; D is uncertain. The germline V gene encodes CDR1 MDHEN and CDR2 SYDVKM. The CDR3 has 13 amino acids. V lost 3 bases to trimming and J lost 4 bases, with 7 bases between them.

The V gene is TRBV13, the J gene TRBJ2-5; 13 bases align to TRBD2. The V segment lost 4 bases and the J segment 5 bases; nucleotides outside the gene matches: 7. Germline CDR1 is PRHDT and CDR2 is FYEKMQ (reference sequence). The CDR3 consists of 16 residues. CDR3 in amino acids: CASSSRTSGGRETQYF. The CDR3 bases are TGTGCCAGCAGCTCTAGGACTAGCGGGGGTAGGGAGACCCAGTACTTC. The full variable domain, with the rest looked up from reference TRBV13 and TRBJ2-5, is AAGVIQSPRHLIKEKRETATLKCYPIPRHDTVYWYQQGPGQDPQFLISFYEKMQSDKGSIPDRFSAQQFSDYHSELNMSSLELGDSALYFCASSSRTSGGRETQYFGPGTRLLVL.

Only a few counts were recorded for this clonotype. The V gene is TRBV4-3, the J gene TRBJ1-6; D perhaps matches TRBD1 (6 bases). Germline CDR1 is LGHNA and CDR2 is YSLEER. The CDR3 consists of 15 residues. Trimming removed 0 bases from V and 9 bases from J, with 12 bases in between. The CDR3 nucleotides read TGCGCCAGCAGCCAAGAGTATTTAGGGGGTTCACCCCTCCACTTT. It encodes CASSQEYLGGSPLHF.